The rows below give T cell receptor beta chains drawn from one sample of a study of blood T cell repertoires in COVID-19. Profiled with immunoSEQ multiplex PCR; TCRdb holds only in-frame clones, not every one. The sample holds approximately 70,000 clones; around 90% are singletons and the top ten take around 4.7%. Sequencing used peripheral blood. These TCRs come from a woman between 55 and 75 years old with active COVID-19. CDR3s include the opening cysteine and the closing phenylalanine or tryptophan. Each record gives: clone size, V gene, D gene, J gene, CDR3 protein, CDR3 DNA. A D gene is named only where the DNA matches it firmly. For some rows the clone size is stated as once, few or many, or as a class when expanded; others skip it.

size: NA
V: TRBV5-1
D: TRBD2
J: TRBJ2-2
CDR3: CASSFEGAGEYGELFF
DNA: TGCGCCAGCAGCTTCGAGGGCGCGGGAGAATACGGGGAGCTGTTTTTT

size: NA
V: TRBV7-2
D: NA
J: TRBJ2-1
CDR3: CASSSSSYNEQFF
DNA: TGTGCCAGCAGCTCTTCTAGCTACAATGAGCAGTTCTTC

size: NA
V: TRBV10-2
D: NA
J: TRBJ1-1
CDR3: CASSESTTRPNTEAFF
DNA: TGCGCCAGCAGTGAGTCGACTACCCGCCCGAACACTGAAGCTTTCTTT

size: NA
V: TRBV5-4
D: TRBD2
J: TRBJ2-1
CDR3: CASSSTSGLSYNEQFF
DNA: TGTGCCAGCAGCTCTACTAGCGGGCTCTCCTACAATGAGCAGTTCTTC

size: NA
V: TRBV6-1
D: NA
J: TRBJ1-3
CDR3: CASSDARGGSGNTIYF
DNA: TGTGCCAGCAGTGACGCGCGGGGGGGATCTGGAAACACCATATATTTT

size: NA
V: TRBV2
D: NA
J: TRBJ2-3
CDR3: CASRVSGHTDTQYF
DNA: TGTGCCAGCAGAGTGTCAGGGCACACAGATACGCAGTATTTT

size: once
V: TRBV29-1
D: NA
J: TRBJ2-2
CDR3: CSVESQGEAGELFF
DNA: TGCAGCGTTGAATCCCAGGGGGAGGCCGGGGAGCTGTTTTTT

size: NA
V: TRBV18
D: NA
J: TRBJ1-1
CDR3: CASSPPGGHRNTEAFF
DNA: TGTGCCAGCTCACCACCCGGGGGGCACAGGAACACTGAAGCTTTCTTT

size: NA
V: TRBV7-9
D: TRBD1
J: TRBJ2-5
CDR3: CASTGQGNWETQYF
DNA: TGTGCCAGCACGGGACAGGGAAACTGGGAGACCCAGTACTTC

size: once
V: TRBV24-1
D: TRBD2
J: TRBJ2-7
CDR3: CATSEGSGSYEQYF
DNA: TGTGCCACCAGTGAGGGTAGCGGGAGCTACGAGCAGTACTTC

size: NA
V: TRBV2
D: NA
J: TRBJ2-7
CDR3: CASIIGGAEQYF
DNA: TGTGCCAGCATCATAGGAGGGGCCGAGCAGTACTTC

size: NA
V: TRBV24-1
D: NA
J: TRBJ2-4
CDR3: CATSDGGGRGNIQYF
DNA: TGTGCCACCAGTGATGGAGGAGGCCGGGGAAACATTCAGTACTTC

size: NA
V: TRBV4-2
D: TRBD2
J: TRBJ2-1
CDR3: CASSQGGLAEASEQFF
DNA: TGTGCCAGCAGCCAAGGGGGACTAGCGGAGGCCAGTGAGCAGTTCTTC